This T cell receptor (beta chain) is from a study of blood T cell repertoires in COVID-19. The protocol was immunoSEQ multiplex PCR, while the TCRdb copy is restricted to in-frame clones and leaves out a portion. The sample lists about 340,000 clones, around 90% seen once, with around 3.5% in the top ten. This clone has a handful of counts. The receptor was isolated from a young woman who had recovered from COVID-19. Sequenced sample: peripheral blood.

The CDR3 loop reads CASSFPGRQGFSIGNTIYF. The CDR3 DNA reads as TGTGCCAGCAGCTTTCCTGGGCGGCAGGGTTTTAGCATAGGCAACACCATATATTTT. The chain employs TRBV7-9 and TRBJ1-3; a weak D match, TRBD1 (5 bases). The ends were cut back, 3 bases at V and 7 bases at J, with 28 bases in the middle. Germline-derived CDR1 and CDR2 are SEHNR and FQNEAQ (reference sequence). This CDR3 contains 19 residues.